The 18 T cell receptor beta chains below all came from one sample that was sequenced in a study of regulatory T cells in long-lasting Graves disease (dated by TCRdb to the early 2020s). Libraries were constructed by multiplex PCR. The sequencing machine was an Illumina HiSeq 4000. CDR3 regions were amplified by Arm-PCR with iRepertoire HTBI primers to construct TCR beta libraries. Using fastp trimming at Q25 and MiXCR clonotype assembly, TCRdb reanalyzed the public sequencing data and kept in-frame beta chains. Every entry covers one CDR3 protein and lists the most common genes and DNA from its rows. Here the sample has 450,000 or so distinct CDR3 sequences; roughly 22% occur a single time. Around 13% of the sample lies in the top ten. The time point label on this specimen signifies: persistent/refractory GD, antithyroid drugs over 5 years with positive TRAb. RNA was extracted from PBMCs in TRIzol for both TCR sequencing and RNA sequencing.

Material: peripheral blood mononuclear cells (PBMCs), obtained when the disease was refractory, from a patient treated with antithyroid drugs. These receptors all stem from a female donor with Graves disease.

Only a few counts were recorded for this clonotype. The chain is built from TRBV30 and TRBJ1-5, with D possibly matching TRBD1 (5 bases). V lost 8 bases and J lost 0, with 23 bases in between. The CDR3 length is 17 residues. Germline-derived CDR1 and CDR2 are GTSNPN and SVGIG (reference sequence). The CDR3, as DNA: TGTGCCCCCAGGCCGAGACAGAACTATGTTAGCAATCAGCCCCAGCATTTT. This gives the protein CAPRPRQNYVSNQPQHF.

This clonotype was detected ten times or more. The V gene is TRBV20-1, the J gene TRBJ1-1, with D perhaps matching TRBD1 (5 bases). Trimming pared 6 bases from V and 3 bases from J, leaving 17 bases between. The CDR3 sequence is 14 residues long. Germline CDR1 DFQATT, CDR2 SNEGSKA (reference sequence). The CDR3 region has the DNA TGCAGTGCGCCTAAGACGGGGGTGGACACTGAAGCTTTCTTT. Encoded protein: CSAPKTGVDTEAFF.

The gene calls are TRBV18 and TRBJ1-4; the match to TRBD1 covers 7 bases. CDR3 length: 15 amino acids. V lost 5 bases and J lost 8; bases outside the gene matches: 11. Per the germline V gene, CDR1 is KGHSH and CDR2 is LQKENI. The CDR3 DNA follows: TGTGCCAGCTCAGACAGGGACTACAGGGGCGAAAAACTGTTTTTT. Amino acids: CASSDRDYRGEKLFF.

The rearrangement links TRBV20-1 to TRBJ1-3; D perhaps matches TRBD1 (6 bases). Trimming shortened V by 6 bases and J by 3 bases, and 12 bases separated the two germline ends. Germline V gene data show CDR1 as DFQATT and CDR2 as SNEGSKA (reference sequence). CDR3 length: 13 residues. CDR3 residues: CSALGGGGNTIYF. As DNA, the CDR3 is TGCAGTGCGCTTGGGGGCGGTGGAAACACCATATATTTT.

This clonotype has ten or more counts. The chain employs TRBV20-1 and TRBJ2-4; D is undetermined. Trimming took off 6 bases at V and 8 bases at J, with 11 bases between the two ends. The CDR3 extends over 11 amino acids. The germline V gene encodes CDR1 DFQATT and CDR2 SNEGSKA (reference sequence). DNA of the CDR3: TGCAGTGCCCTTGCCTCGGACATTCAGTACTTC. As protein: CSALASDIQYF.

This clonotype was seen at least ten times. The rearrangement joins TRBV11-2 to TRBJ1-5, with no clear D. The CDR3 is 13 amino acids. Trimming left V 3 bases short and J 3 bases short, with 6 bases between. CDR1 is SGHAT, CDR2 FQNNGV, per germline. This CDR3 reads CASSFSTNQPQHF. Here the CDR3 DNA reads TGTGCCAGCAGCTTCTCAACCAATCAGCCCCAGCATTTT.

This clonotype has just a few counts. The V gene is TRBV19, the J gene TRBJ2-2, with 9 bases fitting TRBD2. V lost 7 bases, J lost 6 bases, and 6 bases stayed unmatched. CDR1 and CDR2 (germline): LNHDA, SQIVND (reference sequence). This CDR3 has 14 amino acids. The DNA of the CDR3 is TGTGCCAGTACCCCAGGACTAGCGTCCGGGGAGCTGTTTTTT. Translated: CASTPGLASGELFF.

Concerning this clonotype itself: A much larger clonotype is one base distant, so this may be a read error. The DNA of the CDR3 is TGTGTCAGCAGTCTCGCGTCGCTGGTTGTAGCTTTCTTT. This codes for CVSSLASLVVAFF. The gene calls are TRBV7-2 and TRBJ1-1; D is ambiguous. The CDR3 extends over 13 amino acids. Germline CDR1 SGHTA, CDR2 FQGNSA.

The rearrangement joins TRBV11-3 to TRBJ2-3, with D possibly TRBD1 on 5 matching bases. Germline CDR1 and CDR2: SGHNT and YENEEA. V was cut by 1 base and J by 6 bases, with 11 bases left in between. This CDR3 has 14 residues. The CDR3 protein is CASSLVARADTQYF. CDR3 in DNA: TGTGCCAGCAGCTTAGTTGCCAGGGCGGATACGCAGTATTTT.

CDR3 amino acids: CASIVRGSNEQFF. The CDR3 DNA reads TGTGCCAGCATTGTTCGCGGGAGTAATGAGCAGTTCTTC. The chain has TRBV28 and TRBJ2-1; 7 positions match TRBD2. The CDR3 length is 13 residues. Per the germline V gene, CDR1 is MDHEN and CDR2 is SYDVKM. The V and J ends lost 7 bases and 7 bases, in that order; junction bases with no gene match: 7.

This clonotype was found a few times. The CDR3 sequence is CSATRQPNEKLFF. In nucleotides, the CDR3 is TGCAGTGCTACAAGACAGCCTAATGAAAAACTGTTTTTT. The gene calls are TRBV20-1 and TRBJ1-4, with D possibly matching TRBD1 (5 bases). Trimming left V 4 bases short and J 3 bases short, with 9 bases between. Germline values: CDR1 DFQATT, CDR2 SNEGSKA (reference sequence). The CDR3 consists of 13 residues.

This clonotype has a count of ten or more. DNA of the CDR3: TGTGCCAGCAGCTTAGTGGAAGGGAAAGAGACCCAGTACTTC. Translated, it gives CASSLVEGKETQYF. J is TRBJ2-5 and V is TRBV7-2; D remains ambiguous. The V end was cut by 1 base, the J end by 3 bases, with 9 bases between. The CDR3 loop spans 14 amino acids. Germline V CDR1 and CDR2: SGHTA, FQGNSA.

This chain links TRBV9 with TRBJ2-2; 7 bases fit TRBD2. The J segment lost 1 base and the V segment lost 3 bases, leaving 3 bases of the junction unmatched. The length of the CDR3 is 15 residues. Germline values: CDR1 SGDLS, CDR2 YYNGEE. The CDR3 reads CASSASGGNTGELFF. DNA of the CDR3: TGTGCCAGCAGCGCATCGGGGGGGAACACCGGGGAGCTGTTTTTT.

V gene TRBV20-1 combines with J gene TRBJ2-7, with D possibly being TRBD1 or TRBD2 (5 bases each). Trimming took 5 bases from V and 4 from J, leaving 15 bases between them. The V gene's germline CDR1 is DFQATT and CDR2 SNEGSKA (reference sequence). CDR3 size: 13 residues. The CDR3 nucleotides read TGCAGTGCTGACGGGACGGAAAAATACGAGCAGTACTTC. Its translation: CSADGTEKYEQYF.

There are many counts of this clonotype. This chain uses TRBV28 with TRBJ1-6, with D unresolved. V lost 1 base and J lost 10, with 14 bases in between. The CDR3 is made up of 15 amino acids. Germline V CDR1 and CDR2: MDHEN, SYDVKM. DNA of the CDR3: TGTGCCAGCAGTTTATTAACCTGGAAGGTGTCACCCCTCCACTTT. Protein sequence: CASSLLTWKVSPLHF.

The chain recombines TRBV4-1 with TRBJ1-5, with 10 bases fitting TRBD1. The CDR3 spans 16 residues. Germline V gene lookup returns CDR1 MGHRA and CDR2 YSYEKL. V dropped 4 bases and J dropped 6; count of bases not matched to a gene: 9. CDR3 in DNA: TGCGCCAGCAGCCTTTCATGGACAGGGGGAAGTCAGCCCCAGCATTTT. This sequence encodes CASSLSWTGGSQPQHF.

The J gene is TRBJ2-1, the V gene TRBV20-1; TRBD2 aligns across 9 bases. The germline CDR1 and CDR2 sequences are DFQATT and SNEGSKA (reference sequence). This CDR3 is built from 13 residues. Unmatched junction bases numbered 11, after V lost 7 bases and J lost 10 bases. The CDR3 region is CSGQLAGIREQFF. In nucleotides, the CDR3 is TGCAGTGGTCAACTAGCGGGCATTCGGGAGCAGTTCTTC.

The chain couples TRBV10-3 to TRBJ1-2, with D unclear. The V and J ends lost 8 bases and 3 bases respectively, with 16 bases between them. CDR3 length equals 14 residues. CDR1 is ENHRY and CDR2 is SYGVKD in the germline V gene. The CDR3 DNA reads TGTGCCATCTTAGGGCGGCAAGGAGACTATGGCTACACCTTC. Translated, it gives CAILGRQGDYGYTF.